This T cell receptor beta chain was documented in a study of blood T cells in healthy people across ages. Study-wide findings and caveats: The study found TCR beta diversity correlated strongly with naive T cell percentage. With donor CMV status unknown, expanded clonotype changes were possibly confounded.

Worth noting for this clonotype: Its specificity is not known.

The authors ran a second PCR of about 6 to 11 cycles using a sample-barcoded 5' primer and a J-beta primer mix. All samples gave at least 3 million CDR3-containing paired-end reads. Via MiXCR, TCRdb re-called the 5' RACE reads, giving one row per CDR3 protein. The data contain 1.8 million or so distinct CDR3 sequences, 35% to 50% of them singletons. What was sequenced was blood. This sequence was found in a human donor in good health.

CDR3 region: CASSQYYEESSYNEQFF. The CDR3 DNA reads as TGCGCCAGCAGCCAATACTACGAGGAGAGCTCCTACAATGAGCAGTTCTTC. The chain carries TRBV4-3 and TRBJ2-1, with D unclear. The CDR3 totals 17 residues. Germline V lookup: CDR1 LGHNA, CDR2 YSLEER. The V end was cut by 2 bases, the J end by 0 bases, with 14 bases between.